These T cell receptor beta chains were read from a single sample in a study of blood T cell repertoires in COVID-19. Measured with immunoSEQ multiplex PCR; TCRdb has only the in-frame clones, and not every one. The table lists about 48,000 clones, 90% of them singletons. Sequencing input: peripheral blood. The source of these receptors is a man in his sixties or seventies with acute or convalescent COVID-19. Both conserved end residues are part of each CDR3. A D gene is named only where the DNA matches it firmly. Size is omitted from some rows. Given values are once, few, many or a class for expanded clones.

cdr3_aa: CASSPLKGKQYTDTQYF
cdr3_nt: TGTGCCAGCAGCCCCCTCAAGGGGAAACAGTACACAGATACGCAGTATTTT
d_call: -
clone_size: -
v_call: TRBV3-1/TRBV3-2
j_call: TRBJ2-3

cdr3_aa: CASSIDRWGGQPQHF
cdr3_nt: TGTGCCAGTAGTATAGATCGCTGGGGAGGTCAGCCCCAGCATTTT
d_call: -
clone_size: -
v_call: TRBV19
j_call: TRBJ1-5

cdr3_aa: CATSSGLAGDTQYF
cdr3_nt: TGTGCCACCAGTAGCGGACTAGCGGGGGATACGCAGTATTTT
d_call: TRBD2
clone_size: -
v_call: TRBV24-1
j_call: TRBJ2-3

cdr3_aa: CASSYTGQGQEAFF
cdr3_nt: TGTGCCAGCAGTTATACCGGACAGGGACAAGAAGCTTTCTTT
d_call: TRBD1
clone_size: -
v_call: TRBV6-2/TRBV6-3
j_call: TRBJ1-1

cdr3_aa: CASSRASTGELFF
cdr3_nt: TGTGCCAGCAGCCGTGCGAGCACCGGGGAGCTGTTTTTT
d_call: -
clone_size: once
v_call: TRBV3-1/TRBV3-2
j_call: TRBJ2-2

cdr3_aa: CASSVEGTRRETQYF
cdr3_nt: TGTGCCAGCAGCGTAGAGGGGACACGGCGGGAGACCCAGTACTTC
d_call: -
clone_size: -
v_call: TRBV9
j_call: TRBJ2-5

cdr3_aa: CATSTDRSSYNEQFF
cdr3_nt: TGTGCCACCAGCACAGACAGAAGCTCCTACAATGAGCAGTTCTTC
d_call: -
clone_size: -
v_call: TRBV15
j_call: TRBJ2-1

cdr3_aa: CASRAGQARYEQYF
cdr3_nt: TGTGCCAGCAGGGCTGGACAGGCTCGCTACGAGCAGTACTTC
d_call: TRBD1
clone_size: -
v_call: TRBV2
j_call: TRBJ2-7

cdr3_aa: CASSLSGVNTEAFF
cdr3_nt: TGTGCCAGCAGCTTAAGCGGAGTGAACACTGAAGCTTTCTTT
d_call: -
clone_size: -
v_call: TRBV11-2
j_call: TRBJ1-1

cdr3_aa: CASSLSRDRGYEQYF
cdr3_nt: TGTGCCAGCAGCCTCAGCCGGGACAGGGGATACGAGCAGTACTTC
d_call: TRBD1
clone_size: -
v_call: TRBV11-1
j_call: TRBJ2-7

cdr3_aa: CASSPWTGNYEQYF
cdr3_nt: TGTGCCAGTTCGCCGTGGACAGGAAACTACGAGCAGTACTTC
d_call: TRBD1
clone_size: -
v_call: TRBV19
j_call: TRBJ2-7

cdr3_aa: CASSFGRGAGYGYTF
cdr3_nt: TGTGCCAGCAGCTTTGGGAGGGGGGCCGGCTATGGCTACACCTTC
d_call: -
clone_size: -
v_call: TRBV7-9
j_call: TRBJ1-2

cdr3_aa: CASSFRGFRTGFF
cdr3_nt: TGTGCCAGCAGCTTCAGGGGGTTCAGGACAGGGTTCTTC
d_call: TRBD1
clone_size: -
v_call: TRBV11-2
j_call: TRBJ2-1

cdr3_aa: CASSQSGGQETQYF
cdr3_nt: TGTGCCAGCAGCCAAAGCGGTGGCCAAGAGACCCAGTACTTC
d_call: -
clone_size: once
v_call: TRBV4-2
j_call: TRBJ2-5

cdr3_aa: CASSASTGFLSHYGYTF
cdr3_nt: TGTGCCAGCAGCGCTTCGACAGGGTTCCTTTCTCACTATGGCTACACCTTC
d_call: TRBD1
clone_size: -
v_call: TRBV5-6
j_call: TRBJ1-2

cdr3_aa: CASSAVRRLTDTQYF
cdr3_nt: TGTGCCAGCAGCGCGGTCCGCCGCCTCACAGATACGCAGTATTTT
d_call: -
clone_size: -
v_call: TRBV6-2/TRBV6-3
j_call: TRBJ2-3